Listed here are 30 T cell receptor beta chains from one sample, sequenced in a study of T cell repertoires in cytomegalovirus infection. The antigens these receptors bind are not known. TCRdb re-analysed the reads in MiXCR, keeping a single row per CDR3 protein. The repertoire holds about 700,000 distinct CDR3 sequences, 30% to 35% seen once, with 18% in the top ten. Sample: cultured PBMCs, taken from culture after CMV antigen stimulation. The receptor set was obtained from a human donor in good health (CMV status not recorded). Some clones in this sample may be carry-over from other donors' samples.

V gene TRBV7-2 combines with J gene TRBJ2-7, with D unclear. V was trimmed by 5 bases and J by 0 bases, leaving 14 bases between them. Germline V gene sequence: CDR1 SGHTA, CDR2 FQGNSA. This CDR3 spans 15 amino acids. CDR3: CASSRIGHPSYEQYF. The CDR3 DNA sequence: TGTGCCAGCAGCCGAATCGGTCATCCCTCCTACGAGCAGTACTTC.

The chain carries TRBV20-1 and TRBJ1-5; D remains unclear. V lost 3 bases to trimming and J lost 4 bases, with 7 bases between them. The CDR3 length is 12 residues. Germline V gene sequence: CDR1 DFQATT, CDR2 SNEGSKA (reference sequence). The CDR3 sequence is CSASRLNQPQHF. The CDR3 DNA reads TGCAGTGCTAGTCGTCTGAATCAGCCCCAGCATTTT.

This clonotype turned up a few times. The chain combines TRBV15 with TRBJ1-5; tentative D call: TRBD1 (6 bases). Germline V gives CDR1 LNHNV, CDR2 YYDKDF (reference sequence). The CDR3 extends over 12 amino acids. With 6 bases removed from V and 9 bases from J, the gap between germline ends came to 12 bases. In DNA, the CDR3 is TGTGCCACCAGGACAGGCTTTGGGCCCCAGCATTTT. Encoded protein: CATRTGFGPQHF.

The chain combines TRBV6-2 or TRBV6-3 with TRBJ2-7, with TRBD1 matching over 8 bases. The CDR3 has 15 residues. Trimming cost V 4 bases and J 1 base; bases outside gene matches: 6. Germline-derived CDR1 and CDR2 are MNHEY and SVGEGT. As DNA, the CDR3 is TGTGCCAGCAGTTCCCGACAGGGGCGATCCTACGAGCAGTACTTC. Translation gives CASSSRQGRSYEQYF.

This clonotype was picked up one time. J is TRBJ2-1 and V is TRBV7-2, with 7 bases that match TRBD2. Germline CDR1 reads SGHTA; CDR2 reads FQGNSA. After removal of 4 bases from V and 6 bases from J, the junction contained 12 bases not matched to a gene. This CDR3 spans 16 amino acids. CDR3 nucleotides: TGTGCCAGCAGCTACCCGGGGAGGGATTATGGCAATGAGCAGTTCTTC. It translates to CASSYPGRDYGNEQFF.

The rearrangement links TRBV6-1 to TRBJ1-1; D may be TRBD1 (6 bases). V lost 6 bases to trimming and J lost 3 bases, with 14 bases between them. The germline V gene has CDR1 MNHNS and CDR2 SASEGT. This CDR3 is built from 14 residues. The CDR3 is CASRGLTGYTEAFF. The CDR3 DNA follows: TGTGCCAGCAGAGGGTTAACAGGGTACACTGAAGCTTTCTTT.

This clonotype was picked up a small number of times. CDR3 region: CASSPRPRGVTEAFF. The CDR3, as DNA: TGTGCCAGCAGCCCGCGACCCCGCGGGGTCACTGAAGCTTTCTTT. The chain recombines TRBV7-6 with TRBJ1-1, with D unresolved. Trimming took off 5 bases at V and 4 bases at J, with 17 bases between the two ends. This CDR3 has 15 amino acids. Per germline, CDR1 SGHVS and CDR2 FNYEAQ.

The V and J genes are TRBV20-1 and TRBJ2-7, with TRBD2 identical over 14 bases. V shed 6 bases and J 3 bases; nucleotides not matched to a gene: 1. CDR3 length: 13 amino acids. CDR1 DFQATT and CDR2 SNEGSKA come from the germline V gene (reference sequence). The CDR3: CSAGTSGGYEQYF. The CDR3 DNA reads as TGCAGTGCCGGGACTAGCGGGGGCTACGAGCAGTACTTC.

This clonotype was seen more than once but under ten times. This chain connects TRBV15 to TRBJ1-4, with D possibly being TRBD1 (5 bases). Trimming took off 3 bases at V and 8 bases at J, with 16 bases between the two ends. The germline V gene encodes CDR1 LNHNV and CDR2 YYDKDF (reference sequence). CDR3 size: 15 residues. CDR3 DNA sequence: TGTGCCACCAGCAGGGGAGGCGGCAGGGAGGAAAAACTGTTTTTT. This gives the protein CATSRGGGREEKLFF. The variable domain in full, completed from reference TRBV15 and TRBJ1-4, reads DAMVIQNPRYQVTQFGKPVTLSCSQTLNHNVMYWYQQKSSQAPKLLFHYYDKDFNNEADTPDNFQSRRPNTSFCFLDIRSPGLGDTAMYLCATSRGGGREEKLFFGSGTQLSVL.

The chain's CDR3 is CASSIDRLAGGPKTDTQYF. DNA for the CDR3: TGTGCCAGTAGTATAGATCGACTAGCGGGAGGGCCTAAGACAGATACGCAGTATTTT. V and J are TRBV19 and TRBJ2-3, with TRBD2 identical over 14 bases. Germline CDR1 is LNHDA and CDR2 is SQIVND (reference sequence). This CDR3 comprises 19 residues. V lost 0 bases to trimming and J lost 3 bases; unmatched junction nucleotides: 8.

This chain joins TRBV29-1 and TRBJ2-4, with D unresolved. Trimming left V 7 bases short and J 5 bases short, with 3 bases between. The CDR3 contains 9 residues. Germline V gives CDR1 SQVTM, CDR2 ANQGSEA. The chain's CDR3 is CSAQNIQYF. In DNA form, the CDR3 reads TGCAGCGCTCAAAACATTCAGTACTTC.

The rearrangement joins TRBV29-1 to TRBJ2-3, with a tentative D call TRBD1 (5 bases). CDR3 size: 13 residues. Germline-derived CDR1 and CDR2 are SQVTM and ANQGSEA. Trimming pared 4 bases from V and 2 bases from J, leaving 10 bases between. DNA of the CDR3: TGCAGCGTTGCCAGGGCCTACACAGATACGCAGTATTTT. Protein sequence: CSVARAYTDTQYF.

The chain is built from TRBV7-9 and TRBJ2-5; 9 bases fit TRBD2. There are 12 residues in the CDR3. V trimming: 7 bases; J trimming: 5 bases; junction bases outside the gene matches: 2. Germline V CDR1 and CDR2: SEHNR, FQNEAQ (reference sequence). In DNA form, the CDR3 reads TGTGCCAGCACCGCGGGGGGGGAGACCCAGTACTTC. Amino acids: CASTAGGETQYF.

This clonotype was detected a few times. The rearrangement uses TRBV4-1 and TRBJ1-1, with TRBD1 matching 8 bases. V was pared by 1 base and J by 1 base, with 11 bases of the junction left unmatched. Germline CDR1 MGHRA, CDR2 YSYEKL. CDR3 length: 18 amino acids. CDR3 sequence reads: CASSQGRQGRIANTEAFF. The CDR3, as DNA: TGCGCCAGCAGCCAAGGGAGACAGGGGAGGATAGCGAACACTGAAGCTTTCTTT.

This clonotype was detected ten times or more. This sequence joins TRBV7-2 and TRBJ2-7; TRBD2 might be the D (5 bases). Trimming left V 5 bases short and J 0 bases short, with 20 bases between. The CDR3 runs to 17 residues. Germline V CDR1 and CDR2: SGHTA, FQGNSA. The CDR3: CASSGPRGDYISYEQYF. CDR3 DNA sequence: TGTGCCAGCAGCGGCCCTAGAGGTGACTACATCTCCTACGAGCAGTACTTC.

The chain employs TRBV7-2 and TRBJ2-1; TRBD2 matches 12 bases. CDR1 is SGHTA, CDR2 FQGNSA, per germline. The trim removed 4 bases at V and 8 bases at J, leaving 15 bases unmatched. CDR3 length: 18 residues. The CDR3 sequence is CASSSGGLAGNFRDEQFF. CDR3 bases: TGTGCCAGCAGCTCCGGGGGACTAGCGGGTAATTTTCGGGATGAGCAGTTCTTC.

In its sample, this clonotype was seen a few times. The gene calls are TRBV5-1 and TRBJ2-1; D unresolved. The V end lost 0 bases, the J end lost 5 bases, and 12 bases lay between the germline ends. The germline gives CDR1 SGHRS, CDR2 YFSETQ. CDR3 length: 15 residues. The CDR3 coding sequence is TGCGCCAGCAGCTTGGTTTTGGGAACCAACAATGAGCAGTTCTTC. Its protein is CASSLVLGTNNEQFF.

The chain couples TRBV6-7 to TRBJ1-4, with D perhaps matching TRBD1 (6 bases). TRBV6-7 is flagged as an ORF with uncertain function. This CDR3 is built from 15 residues. Trimming cost V 6 bases and J 7 bases, with 18 bases left between them. The CDR3 DNA sequence: TGTGCCAGCAGAGACAGGCCTGCAAAAAGTGAAAAACTGTTTTTT. This gives the protein CASRDRPAKSEKLFF.

The V call is TRBV12-3 or TRBV12-4, the J call TRBJ1-4; maybe TRBD1 (5 bases). CDR3 length equals 15 residues. V lost 8 bases and J lost 6, with 19 bases in between. The CDR3 protein is CASGSSGRSDEKLFF. The CDR3 nucleotides read TGTGCCAGCGGATCTTCGGGGCGGTCGGATGAAAAACTGTTTTTT.

This clonotype was counted many times. This chain joins TRBV7-2 and TRBJ2-5; 7 bases line up with TRBD2. The CDR3 length is 14 residues. Losses at the gene ends were 6 bases for V and 1 base for J; bases not matched to a gene: 5. The germline V gene encodes CDR1 SGHTA and CDR2 FQGNSA. CDR3 region: CASSTERGQETQYF. The DNA for the CDR3 is TGTGCCAGCAGTACGGAGCGGGGCCAAGAGACCCAGTACTTC.

The chain links TRBV27 to TRBJ2-3; D not certain. Germline loops: CDR1 MNHEY, CDR2 SMNVEV (reference sequence). V dropped 5 bases and J dropped 2 bases, with 11 bases sitting between them. CDR3 size: 14 residues. Here the CDR3 reads CASSPYPATDTQYF. CDR3 nucleotide sequence: TGTGCCAGCAGTCCTTACCCAGCCACAGATACGCAGTATTTT.

The rearrangement joins TRBV2 to TRBJ2-1, with TRBD2 identical over 8 bases. This CDR3 is 15 amino acids long. The germline CDR1 and CDR2 sequences are SNHLY and FYNNEI. The J segment lost 2 bases and the V segment lost 4 bases, leaving 4 bases of the junction unmatched. The CDR3 loop is CASSVSGSTYNEQFF. As DNA, the CDR3 is TGTGCCAGCAGTGTGAGCGGGAGTACCTACAATGAGCAGTTCTTC.

This clonotype was detected ten times or more. V gene TRBV7-9 combines with J gene TRBJ1-6; D is unclear. V lost 3 bases to trimming and J lost 5 bases, with 8 bases between them. This CDR3 is 14 amino acids long. CDR1 is SEHNR, CDR2 FQNEAQ, per germline (reference sequence). CDR3 amino acids: CASSLFQNNSPLHF. DNA of the CDR3: TGTGCCAGCAGCTTGTTTCAGAATAATTCACCCCTCCACTTT.

This clonotype came up a few times. The chain joins TRBV12-3 or TRBV12-4 to TRBJ2-1; 7 bases are shared with TRBD1. The CDR3 runs 11 residues. V lost 6 bases to trimming and J lost 10 bases; unmatched junction nucleotides: 3. CDR3 nucleotides: TGTGCCAGCAGGACAGGGTTCGAGCAGTTCTTC. Protein product: CASRTGFEQFF.

The chain carries TRBV7-6 and TRBJ2-7; 8 bases are a match to TRBD1. V shed 3 bases, J shed 0 bases, and the junction held 4 bases outside the gene matches. The length of the CDR3 is 15 residues. Germline lookup yields CDR1 SGHVS and CDR2 FNYEAQ. CDR3 residues: CASSFGQGGSYEQYF. CDR3 coding DNA: TGTGCCAGCAGCTTCGGACAGGGTGGCTCCTACGAGCAGTACTTC.

This clonotype was detected a few times. J is TRBJ1-6 and V is TRBV12-3 or TRBV12-4; D not resolved. This CDR3 has 16 amino acids. V was cut by 7 bases and J by 5 bases, with 18 bases left in between. The CDR3, as DNA: TGTGCCAGCACCTCACAAAGTTGGCCCAATAATTCACCCCTCCACTTT. Translating it yields CASTSQSWPNNSPLHF.

CDR3 DNA sequence: TGTGCCAGCAGCCCACCGCGGGGGTTAAAAGATACGCAGTATTTT. As protein: CASSPPRGLKDTQYF. The chain links TRBV12-3 or TRBV12-4 to TRBJ2-3; 7 bases match TRBD2. V was clipped by 6 bases and J by 5 bases; unmatched bases: 11. The CDR3 sequence is 15 residues long.

A few counts support this clonotype. V gene TRBV11-2 combines with J gene TRBJ2-5; 7 nucleotides line up with TRBD2. The germline CDR1 and CDR2 sequences are SGHAT and FQNNGV. V trimming: 1 base; J trimming: 5 bases; junction bases outside the gene matches: 7. The CDR3 is made up of 15 amino acids. Here the CDR3 reads CASSLAPGGPETQYF. DNA for the CDR3: TGTGCCAGCAGCTTAGCGCCGGGAGGCCCTGAGACCCAGTACTTC.

The V call is TRBV12-3 or TRBV12-4, the J call TRBJ1-5, with D uncertain. This CDR3 has 13 amino acids. The ends were cut back, 1 base at V and 7 bases at J, with 8 bases in the middle. The CDR3 nucleotides are TGTGCCAGCAGTTTAGGAATCAGACAGCCCCAGCATTTT. Translated: CASSLGIRQPQHF.

J is TRBJ1-2 and V is TRBV2; D is perhaps TRBD1 (5 bases). V lost 5 bases to trimming and J lost 8 bases, with 15 bases between them. This CDR3 is 13 amino acids long. Germline-derived CDR1 and CDR2 are SNHLY and FYNNEI. In DNA form, the CDR3 reads TGTGCCAGCAGTTCCGAAGGGACGGCGGGCTACACCTTC. Its translation is CASSSEGTAGYTF.